The 24 T cell receptor beta chains given below trace back to one sample, sequenced in a study of control samples from healthy donors and cancer patients. Profiling relied on immunoSEQ multiplex PCR, and the TCRdb table lists in-frame clones only, not all of them. The top ten hold 3.4% of the sample, which has roughly 120,000 clones, approximately 88% seen once. The sequencing sample was made of blood. The receptors come from a man in his forties in good health.

This chain links TRBV6-5 with TRBJ2-7; D is ambiguous. Germline assignment: CDR1 MNHEY and CDR2 SVGAGI. V gave up 8 bases and J gave up 3 bases, with 20 bases separating them. This CDR3 has 15 amino acids. For the CDR3, the DNA is TGTGCCAGCGGTTCCTGGTCACCAACCCTCTACGAGCAGTACTTC. Amino acids: CASGSWSPTLYEQYF.

V usage is TRBV6-5 and J usage is TRBJ1-2, with D perhaps TRBD1 (6 bases). V lost 2 bases, J lost 6 bases, and 10 bases lay in between. The CDR3 loop spans 13 amino acids. Germline CDR1 is MNHEY and CDR2 is SVGAGI. The chain's CDR3 is CASSYEGGHGYTF. The CDR3 DNA reads TGTGCCAGCAGTTACGAGGGGGGACATGGCTACACCTTC.

The genes are TRBV6-2 or TRBV6-3 and TRBJ2-5; D remains ambiguous. V lost 4 bases and J lost 7, with 7 bases in between. CDR1 is MNHEY, CDR2 SVGEGT, per germline. The CDR3 runs to 11 residues. The CDR3 region is CASSLMGTQYF. Here the CDR3 DNA reads TGTGCCAGCAGTTTAATGGGGACCCAGTACTTC.

This clone was observed once. The chain carries TRBV9 and TRBJ2-3, with 8 bases fitting TRBD2. The length of the CDR3 is 18 residues. The trim removed 0 bases at V and 5 bases at J, leaving 14 bases unmatched. Germline V gives CDR1 SGDLS, CDR2 YYNGEE. The CDR3 here is CASSVDGIRGGPVDTQYF. The CDR3 DNA is TGTGCCAGCAGCGTAGATGGAATTCGGGGGGGGCCGGTAGATACGCAGTATTTT.

As concerns this clone: Other DNA sequences in the same sample also yield this CDR3. The chain uses TRBV10-3 and TRBJ1-5; D is perhaps TRBD1 (6 bases). The ends were cut back, 6 bases at V and 7 bases at J, with 19 bases in the middle. The CDR3 has 15 residues. Per the germline V gene, CDR1 is ENHRY and CDR2 is SYGVKD. The DNA for the CDR3 is TGTGCCATCAGGGACGTAGCAGGGGTGGGGCAGCCCCAGCATTTT. It translates to CAIRDVAGVGQPQHF.

The chain recombines TRBV18 with TRBJ2-3, with 10 bases identical to TRBD2. Looked up from germline, CDR1 is KGHSH and CDR2 is LQKENI. The CDR3 covers 18 residues. J lost 0 bases, V lost 5 bases, and 11 bases had no gene match. This CDR3 reads CASSKGLATTTSTDTQYF. The CDR3 DNA sequence: TGTGCCAGCTCAAAGGGACTAGCGACTACTACTAGCACAGATACGCAGTATTTT.

The chain uses TRBV5-6 and TRBJ1-1, with 8 bases lining up with TRBD1. CDR1 is SGHDT, CDR2 YYEEEE, per germline. Trimming cost V 4 bases and J 8 bases; bases outside gene matches: 10. The CDR3 spans 14 residues. The CDR3 DNA follows: TGTGCCAGCAGCGGAGGACAGGGAGGTGCGGAAGCTTTCTTT. Translation: CASSGGQGGAEAFF.

V gene TRBV6-4 combines with J gene TRBJ2-2, with TRBD1 as a possible D gene (6 bases). Germline V lookup: CDR1 MRHNA, CDR2 SNTAGT. V dropped 7 bases and J dropped 5 bases, with 11 bases sitting between them. The CDR3 length is 13 residues. CDR3 amino acids: CASTLQGTGELFF. The DNA of the CDR3 is TGTGCCAGCACGCTACAGGGAACCGGGGAGCTGTTTTTT.

This sequence joins TRBV4-1 and TRBJ2-2; weak D call: TRBD2 (6 bases). V lost 3 bases and J 7 bases, leaving 9 bases between the germline ends. Per germline, CDR1 MGHRA and CDR2 YSYEKL. This CDR3 is built from 13 residues. The CDR3 bases are TGCGCCAGCAGCCAGGCAGCGGGCGGGGAGCTGTTTTTT. Residues: CASSQAAGGELFF.

The chain has TRBV6-5 and TRBJ1-2; a possible D gene is TRBD1 (5 bases). CDR1 and CDR2 from the germline V gene are MNHEY and SVGAGI. This CDR3 has 13 amino acids. Trimming took 2 bases from V and 4 from J, leaving 8 bases between them. DNA for the CDR3: TGTGCCAGCAGTTACGGGGGGTTCTATGGCTACACCTTC. Translation: CASSYGGFYGYTF.

This sequence joins TRBV14 and TRBJ1-1, with D unresolved. This CDR3 has 13 amino acids. Trimming pared 1 base from V and 1 base from J, leaving 4 bases between. Germline CDR1 is SGHDN and CDR2 is FVKESK. The CDR3 bases are TGTGCCAGCAGCCAAGGGGAGAACACTGAAGCTTTCTTT. It specifies CASSQGENTEAFF.

CDR3 protein: CASSRTLYNEQFF. The CDR3 DNA sequence: TGTGCCAGCAGCCGAACACTGTACAATGAGCAGTTCTTC. The chain couples TRBV5-6 to TRBJ2-1, with D hard to call. Per germline, CDR1 SGHDT and CDR2 YYEEEE. The CDR3 contains 13 residues. V dropped 4 bases and J dropped 4 bases, with 9 bases sitting between them.

The chain is built from TRBV29-1 and TRBJ2-1; no firm D call. The CDR3 spans 12 residues. V was trimmed by 4 bases and J by 7 bases, leaving 11 bases between them. The V gene's germline CDR1 is SQVTM and CDR2 ANQGSEA. CDR3 loop: CSVVPPRNEQFF. The CDR3 DNA sequence: TGCAGCGTTGTGCCCCCCCGGAATGAGCAGTTCTTC.

The V gene is TRBV6-6, the J gene TRBJ1-4, with D perhaps TRBD1 (5 bases). Looked up from germline, CDR1 is MNHNY and CDR2 is SVGAGI (reference sequence). V was shortened by 6 bases and J by 6 bases, with 11 bases between the two germline ends. This CDR3 contains 13 residues. The CDR3: CASSRTGDEKLFF. Written as DNA, the CDR3 is TGTGCCAGCAGCCGAACGGGGGATGAAAAACTGTTTTTT.

This clone occurred once. This chain links TRBV19 with TRBJ1-2; 8 bases agree with TRBD1. The V and J ends lost 6 bases and 1 base, in that order; junction bases with no gene match: 4. There are 14 residues in the CDR3. Germline V gives CDR1 LNHDA, CDR2 SQIVND (reference sequence). The CDR3 spells CASRRTGSNYGYTF. The DNA for the CDR3 is TGTGCCAGTAGGCGGACAGGGAGTAACTATGGCTACACCTTC.

This clone turned up a few times. V is TRBV19 and J is TRBJ1-5, with a weak D call TRBD1 (5 bases). The CDR3 is 13 amino acids. Germline loops: CDR1 LNHDA, CDR2 SQIVND (reference sequence). V lost 6 bases, J lost 3 bases, and 9 bases lay in between. CDR3 nucleotide sequence: TGTGCCAGTAGCCGGGACCTCAATCAGCCCCAGCATTTT. It codes for CASSRDLNQPQHF.

CDR3 DNA: TGCGCCAGCAGCTTGGCCGGCCAGGGAATAGTAACCGGGGAGCTGTTTTTT. Its protein product is CASSLAGQGIVTGELFF. The gene calls are TRBV5-1 and TRBJ2-2, with D maybe TRBD1 (5 bases). The germline gives CDR1 SGHRS, CDR2 YFSETQ. This CDR3 has 17 residues. Trimming pared 0 bases from V and 5 bases from J, leaving 17 bases between. The full variable domain, completed using reference TRBV5-1 and TRBJ2-2, is KAGVTQTPRYLIKTRGQQVTLSCSPISGHRSVSWYQQTPGQGLQFLFEYFSETQRNKGNFPGRFSGRQFSNSRSEMNVSTLELGDSALYLCASSLAGQGIVTGELFFGEGSRLTVL.

The chain uses TRBV2 and TRBJ1-2; D not certain. Germline V gene lookup returns CDR1 SNHLY and CDR2 FYNNEI. V was shortened by 4 bases and J by 4 bases, with 13 bases between the two germline ends. The CDR3 contains 14 residues. The CDR3 here is CASSVRQTSYGYTF. Here the CDR3 DNA reads TGTGCCAGCAGTGTGAGGCAAACAAGCTATGGCTACACCTTC.

V and J are TRBV21-1 and TRBJ1-1. TRBV21-1 is given as a pseudogene. This CDR3 comprises 14 residues. CDR3 coding DNA: TGTGCCAGCAGCAAACCCTTTGACCTGGTGAGGGCTTTCTTT. Protein product: CASSKPFDLVRAFF.

The genes are TRBV18 and TRBJ1-6, with D maybe TRBD1 (6 bases). This CDR3 has 13 residues. The germline V gene has CDR1 KGHSH and CDR2 LQKENI. Trimming stripped 3 bases from V and 8 bases from J, with 8 bases between. CDR3 amino acids: CASSPDRYSPLHF. DNA of the CDR3: TGTGCCAGCTCACCGGACAGATATTCACCCCTCCACTTT.

J is TRBJ1-1 and V is TRBV3-1 (or the pseudogene TRBV3-2); tentatively, D is TRBD1 (5 bases). The ends were cut back, 4 bases at V and 6 bases at J, with 18 bases in the middle. Germline CDR1 LGHDT, CDR2 YNNKEL (reference sequence). The CDR3 runs 15 residues. The CDR3 protein is CASSLGHGGSAEAFF. DNA of the CDR3: TGTGCCAGCAGCCTAGGCCATGGGGGTTCCGCTGAAGCTTTCTTT.

The V call is TRBV5-6, the J call TRBJ1-2; weak D call: TRBD1 (5 bases). CDR1 and CDR2 (germline): SGHDT, YYEEEE. The CDR3 sequence is 14 residues long. Trimming stripped 0 bases from V and 2 bases from J, with 8 bases between. CDR3 sequence (DNA): TGTGCCAGCAGCTTGGCAGGACAAAACTATGGCTACACCTTC. Translated, it gives CASSLAGQNYGYTF.

As regards this clone: The same CDR3 arises from other DNA sequences in this sample as well. The genes are TRBV5-4 and TRBJ1-2; TRBD1 agrees at 8 bases. Germline CDR1 reads SGHNT; CDR2 reads YYREEE (reference sequence). The CDR3 runs 13 residues. J gave up 7 bases and V 5 bases, and 7 bases lay outside the gene matches. CDR3 in amino acids: CASSLRQGSGYTF. The CDR3 nucleotides read TGTGCCAGCAGTTTGAGACAGGGGTCTGGCTACACCTTC.

The rearrangement links TRBV7-9 to TRBJ1-2; D is perhaps TRBD1 (5 bases). The ends were cut back, 2 bases at V and 8 bases at J, with 12 bases in the middle. CDR3 size: 13 residues. Germline V gene sequence: CDR1 SEHNR, CDR2 FQNEAQ (reference sequence). The CDR3 sequence: CASSLNGAGGYTF. As DNA, the CDR3 is TGTGCCAGCAGCTTAAACGGGGCTGGGGGCTACACCTTC.